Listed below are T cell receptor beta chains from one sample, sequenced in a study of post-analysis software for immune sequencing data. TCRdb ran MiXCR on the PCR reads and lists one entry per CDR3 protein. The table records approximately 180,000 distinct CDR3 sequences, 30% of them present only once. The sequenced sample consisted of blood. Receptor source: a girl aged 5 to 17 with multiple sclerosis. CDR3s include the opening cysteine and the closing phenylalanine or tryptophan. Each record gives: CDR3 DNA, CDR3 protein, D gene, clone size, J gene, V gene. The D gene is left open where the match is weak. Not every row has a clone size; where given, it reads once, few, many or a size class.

CDR3 DNA: TGTGCCAGCAGGCACGGTGGACAGGGCTATGGCTACACCTTC
CDR3 protein: CASRHGGQGYGYTF
D gene: TRBD1
clone size: .
J gene: TRBJ1-2
V gene: TRBV3-1

CDR3 DNA: TGTGCCAGCAGCTTGGGAGATCCACGAGTGGAGTACTTC
CDR3 protein: CASSLGDPRVEYF
D gene: .
clone size: many
J gene: TRBJ2-7
V gene: TRBV5-4

CDR3 DNA: TGCGCCAGCAGCTTAAGCGGGATGGGGTACCAAGAGACCCAGTACTTC
CDR3 protein: CASSLSGMGYQETQYF
D gene: TRBD2
clone size: few
J gene: TRBJ2-5
V gene: TRBV5-1

CDR3 DNA: TGTGCCAGCAGTAGTACCGGTAATTCACCCCTCCACTTT
CDR3 protein: CASSSTGNSPLHF
D gene: .
clone size: few
J gene: TRBJ1-6
V gene: TRBV12-3/TRBV12-4

CDR3 DNA: TGTGCCAGTAGACCGGACTCCGAGGAGACCCAGTACTTC
CDR3 protein: CASRPDSEETQYF
D gene: .
clone size: .
J gene: TRBJ2-5
V gene: TRBV19

CDR3 DNA: TGTGCCAGCAGCCAAGTTTCTCTCCCCGGCAATGAGCAGTTCTTC
CDR3 protein: CASSQVSLPGNEQFF
D gene: .
clone size: few
J gene: TRBJ2-1
V gene: TRBV3-1

CDR3 DNA: TGCGCCAGCAGCCAATTCGGGGGGAGCACTGAAGCTTTCTTT
CDR3 protein: CASSQFGGSTEAFF
D gene: .
clone size: few
J gene: TRBJ1-1
V gene: TRBV4-1

CDR3 DNA: TGTGCCAGCAGCCCATGGACTAGCGGGGCGGAGACCCAGTACTTC
CDR3 protein: CASSPWTSGAETQYF
D gene: TRBD2
clone size: .
J gene: TRBJ2-5
V gene: TRBV7-9

CDR3 DNA: TGTGCCACCAGCAGAGTCCCTACCAGCGGGAGGTACGAGCAGTACTTC
CDR3 protein: CATSRVPTSGRYEQYF
D gene: TRBD2
clone size: many
J gene: TRBJ2-7
V gene: TRBV15

CDR3 DNA: TGTGCTAGCAGCTTAACGGGCTCAGATACGCAGTATTTT
CDR3 protein: CASSLTGSDTQYF
D gene: .
clone size: many
J gene: TRBJ2-3
V gene: TRBV7-7

CDR3 DNA: TGTGCCAGCACCTCAAGCTACCAAGAGACCCAGTACTTC
CDR3 protein: CASTSSYQETQYF
D gene: .
clone size: few
J gene: TRBJ2-5
V gene: TRBV12-3/TRBV12-4

CDR3 DNA: TGTGCCAGCAGTGGGACAGGGAATGGAAAACTGTTTTTT
CDR3 protein: CASSGTGNGKLFF
D gene: TRBD1
clone size: .
J gene: TRBJ1-4
V gene: TRBV12-3/TRBV12-4

CDR3 DNA: TGCAGCGTCTCCTCCAGGACTAGGATCACCTACAATGAGCAGTTCTTC
CDR3 protein: CSVSSRTRITYNEQFF
D gene: TRBD2
clone size: .
J gene: TRBJ2-1
V gene: TRBV29-1

CDR3 DNA: TGTGCCAGCAGTTTAGCGCTTCGGGGAGGCTACGAGCAGTACTTC
CDR3 protein: CASSLALRGGYEQYF
D gene: .
clone size: .
J gene: TRBJ2-7
V gene: TRBV12-3/TRBV12-4

CDR3 DNA: TGTGCCAGCAGCTCTACCCGCACCTCAATTAGCAATCAGCCCCAGCATTTT
CDR3 protein: CASSSTRTSISNQPQHF
D gene: .
clone size: .
J gene: TRBJ1-5
V gene: TRBV7-2

CDR3 DNA: TGTGCCAGCAGCTTAGTAAGGGGTCTGGGGTACGAGCAGTACTTC
CDR3 protein: CASSLVRGLGYEQYF
D gene: .
clone size: many
J gene: TRBJ2-7
V gene: TRBV7-2

CDR3 DNA: TGTGCCAGCAGCTTGAGGGGGATCGGACAGGGGGTAACCGGGGAGCGGTTTTTT
CDR3 protein: CASSLRGIGQGVTGERFF
D gene: TRBD1
clone size: .
J gene: TRBJ2-2
V gene: TRBV7-2

CDR3 DNA: TGTGCCAGCAGTGTGGTTGGGGATGACTATGGCTACACCTTC
CDR3 protein: CASSVVGDDYGYTF
D gene: .
clone size: few
J gene: TRBJ1-2
V gene: TRBV12-3/TRBV12-4

CDR3 DNA: TGTGCCAGCAGTTCTCCCCCCCGGGTGGCGGAGCAGTTCTTC
CDR3 protein: CASSSPPRVAEQFF
D gene: .
clone size: many
J gene: TRBJ2-1
V gene: TRBV12-3/TRBV12-4

CDR3 DNA: TGTGCCAGCTCACCACGAGGGACCAATAATCAGCCCCAGCATTTT
CDR3 protein: CASSPRGTNNQPQHF
D gene: .
clone size: few
J gene: TRBJ1-5
V gene: TRBV18

CDR3 DNA: TGTGCCAGCAGCTCCCCAGCGGGACCAGATACGCAGTATTTT
CDR3 protein: CASSSPAGPDTQYF
D gene: TRBD2
clone size: few
J gene: TRBJ2-3
V gene: TRBV7-9

CDR3 DNA: TGTGCCAGCAGTTCGTTACAAGGGACGACTAGCACAGATACGCAGTATTTT
CDR3 protein: CASSSLQGTTSTDTQYF
D gene: .
clone size: few
J gene: TRBJ2-3
V gene: TRBV28

CDR3 DNA: TGTGCCAGCAGTTTCCCGACAGGGGGCTTTCCACCCACTGAAGCTTTCTTT
CDR3 protein: CASSFPTGGFPPTEAFF
D gene: TRBD1
clone size: .
J gene: TRBJ1-1
V gene: TRBV6-5

CDR3 DNA: TGCGCCAGCAGCTTGGTTCCGGGAGGGGAAGAGACCCAGTACTTC
CDR3 protein: CASSLVPGGEETQYF
D gene: TRBD2
clone size: many
J gene: TRBJ2-5
V gene: TRBV5-1

CDR3 DNA: TGCGCCAGCAGCATAGGACTAGCGGTAGACAATGAGCAGTTCTTC
CDR3 protein: CASSIGLAVDNEQFF
D gene: TRBD2
clone size: .
J gene: TRBJ2-1
V gene: TRBV5-1

CDR3 DNA: TGTGCCAGCAGTTACTCTCGGACAGAGGGGTACGAGCAGTACTTC
CDR3 protein: CASSYSRTEGYEQYF
D gene: .
clone size: many
J gene: TRBJ2-7
V gene: TRBV6-5

CDR3 DNA: TGCAGTGCTCGGCTAGCCGAACAGCAGTTCTTC
CDR3 protein: CSARLAEQQFF
D gene: .
clone size: many
J gene: TRBJ2-1
V gene: TRBV20-1